Below, one T cell receptor (beta chain) is given with its context. Its antigen remains unidentified. Compared with germline, one end of the junction differs, possibly owing to a read error. This entry belongs to a study of immune cell composition in non-small cell lung cancer. Using immunoSEQ multiplex PCR, the repertoire was profiled, and TCRdb retains in-frame clones only, with some absent. The table includes some 9,000 clones, roughly two thirds detected once. Normal lung sampling was at least 3 cm from the tumour, as distant as possible. DNA was extracted from unsorted cell suspensions stored frozen. Overall study results and limits: Tumour TCR-beta clonality was not significantly tied to smoking pack-years.

The V gene's germline CDR1 is SEHNR and CDR2 FQNEAQ (reference sequence). The CDR3 is 14 residues long. The clonotype originates from a human donor with non-small cell lung cancer. Sequencing used non-adjacent lung tissue. V usage is TRBV7-9 and J usage is TRBJ1-1; D uncertain. CDR3 nucleotides: TGTGCCAGCAGCTTAGGGGCATTGAAAACTGAAGCTTTCTTT. Protein: CASSLGALKTEAFF. The complete variable domain, with remaining parts taken from reference TRBV7-9 and TRBJ1-1, reads DTGVSQNPRHKITKRGQNVTFRCDPISEHNRLYWYRQTLGQGPEFLTYFQNEAQLEKSRLLSDRFSAERPKGSFSTLEIQRTEQGDSAMYLCASSLGALKTEAFFGQGTRLTVV.